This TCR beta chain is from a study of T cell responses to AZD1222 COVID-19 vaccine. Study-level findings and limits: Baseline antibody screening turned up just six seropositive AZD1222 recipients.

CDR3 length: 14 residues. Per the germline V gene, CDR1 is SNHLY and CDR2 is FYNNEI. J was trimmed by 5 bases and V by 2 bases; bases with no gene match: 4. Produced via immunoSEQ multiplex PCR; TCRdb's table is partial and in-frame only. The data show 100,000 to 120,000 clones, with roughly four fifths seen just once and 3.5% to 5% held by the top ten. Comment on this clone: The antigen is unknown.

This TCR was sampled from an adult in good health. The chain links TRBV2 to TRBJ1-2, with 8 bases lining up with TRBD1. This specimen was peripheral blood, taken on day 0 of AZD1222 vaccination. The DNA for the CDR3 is TGTGCCAGCAGTGAAAGGCAGGGGGCATATGGCTACACCTTC. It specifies CASSERQGAYGYTF.